This T cell receptor (beta chain) was captured by sequencing in a study of T cells in Graves' hyperthyroidism and ophthalmopathy. As concerns this clonotype: Its target is unknown.

RNA transcripts provided the source from which TCR beta CDR3 regions were amplified. The TCR CDR3 was amplified in a first-round RT-PCR using the HTBI primer set. TCRdb re-called the multiplex PCR reads with MiXCR, one entry per CDR3 protein. Of about 410,000 distinct CDR3 sequences in the sample, more than 14% were seen once. The germline V gene has CDR1 MDHEN and CDR2 SYDVKM. CDR3 size: 13 residues. J gave up 9 bases and V 6 bases, and 8 bases lay outside the gene matches. Findings and limits, study-wide: It was a median 6.5 months before onset that the model predicted ophthalmopathy. Most thyroid clonotypes with frequency above 0.001 were detected in blood.

Material for sequencing was blood. The J gene is TRBJ2-1, the V gene TRBV28; 7 positions agree with TRBD2. The sequence was obtained from a woman aged 25-40 years with Graves' ophthalmopathy. The CDR3 nucleotides are TGTGCCAGCAGATACCCGGGGAGGGGTGAGCAGTTCTTC. It yields the protein CASRYPGRGEQFF.